Below are 7 T cell receptor beta chains sequenced from a single sample in a study of blood T cell repertoires in COVID-19. Profiled with immunoSEQ multiplex PCR; TCRdb holds only in-frame clones, not every one. The table shows under 200,000 clones, with roughly 75% occurring only once. Sequenced sample: peripheral blood. The source is a man in his 70s with active or convalescent COVID-19.

The chain has TRBV5-4 and TRBJ1-3; D perhaps matches TRBD1 (6 bases). Per the germline V gene, CDR1 is SGHNT and CDR2 is YYREEE (reference sequence). The CDR3 is 15 residues long. CDR3: CATTLQGTSGNTIYF. In DNA, the CDR3 is TGTGCGACCACTCTCCAGGGGACGTCCGGAAACACCATATATTTT. Variable domain in full (rest from reference TRBV5-4 and TRBJ1-3): ETGVTQSPTHLIKTRGQQVTLRCSSQSGHNTVSWYQQALGQGPQFIFQYYREEENGRGNFPPRFSGLQFPNYSSELNVNALELDDSALYLCATTLQGTSGNTIYFGEGSWLTVV.

The V call is TRBV6-2 or TRBV6-3, the J call TRBJ2-5; 10 bases fit TRBD2. CDR3 length: 18 amino acids. The germline V gene has CDR1 MNHEY and CDR2 SVGEGT. Germline trimming cut 0 bases from V and 0 bases from J; bases unmatched to any gene: 7. The CDR3 DNA reads as TGTGCCAGCAGTTACTCGCGAAGCGGGGGGGGGAACCAAGAGACCCAGTACTTC. Encoded protein: CASSYSRSGGGNQETQYF.

The chain joins TRBV5-1 to TRBJ2-7; possible D gene TRBD1, 5 bases. The V end was cut by 0 bases, the J end by 3 bases, with 7 bases between. The length of the CDR3 is 13 residues. Germline V gene data show CDR1 as SGHRS and CDR2 as YFSETQ. The CDR3 protein is CASSLDRSYEQYF. DNA of the CDR3: TGCGCCAGCAGCTTGGACAGGAGCTACGAGCAGTACTTC.

This chain joins TRBV5-1 and TRBJ2-7; D is perhaps TRBD2 (5 bases). Trimming removed 7 bases at V and 5 bases at J, with 19 bases between. Germline V gene lookup returns CDR1 SGHRS and CDR2 YFSETQ. The CDR3 spans 14 residues. This CDR3 is CASHQGSQNDEQYF. DNA of the CDR3: TGCGCCAGCCACCAAGGGAGCCAGAACGACGAGCAGTACTTC.

V usage is TRBV30 and J usage is TRBJ2-7; TRBD2 agrees at 8 bases. The CDR3 totals 15 residues. J lost 6 bases, V lost 0 bases, and 10 bases had no gene match. Germline V lookup: CDR1 GTSNPN, CDR2 SVGIG (reference sequence). CDR3 region: CAWSVQGSGTSEQYF. DNA of the CDR3: TGTGCCTGGAGTGTACAGGGTAGCGGGACCAGCGAGCAGTACTTC.

This chain uses TRBV6-5 with TRBJ2-7; TRBD1 aligns across 7 bases. The CDR3 sequence is 13 residues long. The germline V gene encodes CDR1 MNHEY and CDR2 SVGAGI. The V segment lost 6 bases and the J segment 0 bases; nucleotides outside the gene matches: 2. The CDR3, as DNA: TGTGCCAGCAGGAGACAGGGCTCCTACGAGCAGTACTTC. Amino acids: CASRRQGSYEQYF.

This chain joins TRBV2 and TRBJ2-2, with 13 bases matching TRBD2. The V gene's germline CDR1 is SNHLY and CDR2 FYNNEI. The CDR3 runs to 20 residues. The V and J ends lost 3 bases and 4 bases, in that order; junction bases with no gene match: 14. The CDR3 spells CASSERSTSGRMIGTGELFF. The CDR3 bases are TGTGCCAGCAGTGAGAGATCGACTAGCGGGAGGATGATCGGCACCGGGGAGCTGTTTTTT.